This T cell receptor (beta chain) is from a study of regulatory T cells in long-lasting Graves disease. The study, taken as a whole, reports: Newly diagnosed disease favored TRBV20-1 and TRBJ2-1 over persistent disease.

Trimming took 0 bases from V and 5 from J, leaving 10 bases between them. Germline CDR1 GTSNPN, CDR2 SVGIG (reference sequence). This CDR3 is 13 amino acids long. This clonotype has more than one count but fewer than ten. What it recognizes is unknown. CDR3 regions were amplified by Arm-PCR using iRepertoire HTBI primers to build TCR beta libraries. TCRdb itself ran the multiplex PCR reads through MiXCR, one entry per CDR3 protein. The data hold 350,000 to 500,000 distinct CDR3 sequences, with approximately 15% observed a single time. Specified time point: newly diagnosed GD, antithyroid drugs for less than 3 months. Making the TCR library involved RNA that had been extracted from PBMCs. These data were likewise used in another study, on T cells in Graves' hyperthyroidism and ophthalmopathy. From that report: Progression to ophthalmopathy was predicted a median of 6.5 months early.

The chain has TRBV30 and TRBJ1-1, with a possible D match to TRBD1 (5 bases). The sample in question was peripheral blood mononuclear cells (PBMCs), obtained at new diagnosis, from a patient treated with antithyroid drugs. This clonotype was sampled from a woman in her 50s with Graves disease. The chain's CDR3 is CAWSVGEWTEAFF. In DNA, the CDR3 is TGTGCCTGGAGTGTGGGGGAATGGACTGAAGCTTTCTTT.